This T cell receptor (beta chain) was sequenced for a study of beta chain features in type 1 diabetes. Expressed TCRB transcripts were sequenced after all isolated RNA was converted to cDNA. Produced via immunoSEQ multiplex PCR; TCRdb's table is partial and in-frame only. This sample has fewer than 350,000 clones, with about 19% found just once. Study results and caveats: Relative to healthy donors, patients appeared to have naive, central memory and Treg TCRB repertoires that were more similar.

Germline V lookup: CDR1 SGHAT, CDR2 FQNNGV. The germline V and J ends were trimmed by 8 bases and 5 bases, with 12 bases remaining between them. This CDR3 spans 12 amino acids. About this clone: The antigen remains undetermined.

The chain joins TRBV11-2 to TRBJ2-5, with TRBD1 as a possible D gene (5 bases). The source is a woman in her late teens or twenties in good health. Specimen: naive CD4+ T cells from blood. The CDR3 coding sequence is TGTGCCAGCGACAGTTCACATGAGACCCAGTACTTC. Translated: CASDSSHETQYF.